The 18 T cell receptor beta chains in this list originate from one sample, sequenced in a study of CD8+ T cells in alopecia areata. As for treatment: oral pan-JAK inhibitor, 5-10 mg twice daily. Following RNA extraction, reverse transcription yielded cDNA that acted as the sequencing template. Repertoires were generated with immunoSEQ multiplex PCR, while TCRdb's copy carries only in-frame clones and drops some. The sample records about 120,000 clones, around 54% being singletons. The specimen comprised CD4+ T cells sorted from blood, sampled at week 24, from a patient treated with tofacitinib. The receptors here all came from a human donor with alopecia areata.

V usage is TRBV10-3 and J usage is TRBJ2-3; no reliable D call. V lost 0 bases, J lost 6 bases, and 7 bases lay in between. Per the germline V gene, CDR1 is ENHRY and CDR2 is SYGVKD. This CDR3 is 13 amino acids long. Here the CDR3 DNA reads TGTGCCATCAGTGAGTCTTTAGGCGATACGCAGTATTTT. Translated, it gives CAISESLGDTQYF.

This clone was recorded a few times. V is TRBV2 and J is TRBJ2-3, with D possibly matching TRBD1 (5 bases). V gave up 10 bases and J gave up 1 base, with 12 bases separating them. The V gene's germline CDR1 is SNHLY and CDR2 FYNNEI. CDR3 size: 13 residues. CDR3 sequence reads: CATQEGGTDTQYF. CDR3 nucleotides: TGTGCCACCCAGGAAGGGGGCACAGATACGCAGTATTTT.

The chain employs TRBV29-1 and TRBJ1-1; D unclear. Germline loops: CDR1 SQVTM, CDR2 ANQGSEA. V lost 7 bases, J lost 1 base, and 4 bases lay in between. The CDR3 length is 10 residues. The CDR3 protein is CSGKNTEAFF. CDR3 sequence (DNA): TGCAGCGGGAAGAACACTGAAGCTTTCTTT.

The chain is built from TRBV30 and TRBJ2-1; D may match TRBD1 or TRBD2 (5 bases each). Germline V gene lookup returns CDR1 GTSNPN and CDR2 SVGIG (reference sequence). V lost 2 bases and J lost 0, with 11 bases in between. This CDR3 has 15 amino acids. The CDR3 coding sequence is TGTGCCTGGAGTATCCGGGGCAGCTCCTACAATGAGCAGTTCTTC. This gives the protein CAWSIRGSSYNEQFF.

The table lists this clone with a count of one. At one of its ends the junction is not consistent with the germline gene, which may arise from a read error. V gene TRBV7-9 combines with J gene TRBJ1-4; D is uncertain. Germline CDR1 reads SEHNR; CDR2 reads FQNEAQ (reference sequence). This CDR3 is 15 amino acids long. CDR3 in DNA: TGTGCCAGCAGCTTAGGTGGCACAACGAATGAAAAACTGTTTTTT. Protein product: CASSLGGTTNEKLFF. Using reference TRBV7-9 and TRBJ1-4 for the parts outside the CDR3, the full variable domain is DTGVSQNPRHKITKRGQNVTFRCDPISEHNRLYWYRQTLGQGPEFLTYFQNEAQLEKSRLLSDRFSAERPKGSFSTLEIQRTEQGDSAMYLCASSLGGTTNEKLFFGSGTQLSVL.

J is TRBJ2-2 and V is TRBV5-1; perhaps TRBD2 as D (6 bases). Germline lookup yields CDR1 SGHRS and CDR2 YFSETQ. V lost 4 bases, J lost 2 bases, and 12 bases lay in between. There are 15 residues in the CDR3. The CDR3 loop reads CASSLYAGNTGELFF. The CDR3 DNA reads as TGCGCCAGCAGCCTCTACGCGGGAAACACCGGGGAGCTGTTTTTT. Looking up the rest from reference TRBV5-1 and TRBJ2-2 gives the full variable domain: KAGVTQTPRYLIKTRGQQVTLSCSPISGHRSVSWYQQTPGQGLQFLFEYFSETQRNKGNFPGRFSGRQFSNSRSEMNVSTLELGDSALYLCASSLYAGNTGELFFGEGSRLTVL.

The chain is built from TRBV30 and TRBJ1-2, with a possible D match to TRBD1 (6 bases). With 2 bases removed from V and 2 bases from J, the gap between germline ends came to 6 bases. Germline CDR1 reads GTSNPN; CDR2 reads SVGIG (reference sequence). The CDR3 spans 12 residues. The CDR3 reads CAWSRGNYGYTF. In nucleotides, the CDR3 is TGTGCCTGGAGTAGGGGGAACTATGGCTACACCTTC.

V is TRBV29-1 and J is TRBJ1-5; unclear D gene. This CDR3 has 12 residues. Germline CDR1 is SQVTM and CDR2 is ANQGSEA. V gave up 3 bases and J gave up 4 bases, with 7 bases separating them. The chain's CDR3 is CSVEWTNQPQHF. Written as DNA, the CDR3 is TGCAGCGTTGAGTGGACGAATCAGCCCCAGCATTTT. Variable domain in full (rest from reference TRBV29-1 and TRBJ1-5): SAVISQKPSRDICQRGTSLTIQCQVDSQVTMMFWYRQQPGQSLTLIATANQGSEATYESGFVIDKFPISRPNLTFSTLTVSNMSPEDSSIYLCSVEWTNQPQHFGDGTRLSIL.

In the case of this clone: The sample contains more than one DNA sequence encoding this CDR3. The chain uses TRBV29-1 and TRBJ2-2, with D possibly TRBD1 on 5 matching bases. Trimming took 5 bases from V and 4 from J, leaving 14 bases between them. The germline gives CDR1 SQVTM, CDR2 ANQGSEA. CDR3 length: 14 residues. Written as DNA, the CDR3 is TGCAGCGTTCGTCAGGGTGGTGGCACCGGGGAGCTGTTTTTT. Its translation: CSVRQGGGTGELFF.

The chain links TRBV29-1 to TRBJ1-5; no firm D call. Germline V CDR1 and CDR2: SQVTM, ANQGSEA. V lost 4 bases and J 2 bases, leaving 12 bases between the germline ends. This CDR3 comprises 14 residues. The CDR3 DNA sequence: TGCAGCGTTGCTTACGGGTTCGGCAATCAGCCCCAGCATTTT. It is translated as CSVAYGFGNQPQHF.

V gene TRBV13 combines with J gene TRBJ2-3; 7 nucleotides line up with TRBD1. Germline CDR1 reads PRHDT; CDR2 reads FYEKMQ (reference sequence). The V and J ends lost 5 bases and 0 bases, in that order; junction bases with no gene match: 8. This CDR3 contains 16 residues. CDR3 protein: CASSIKTGASTDTQYF. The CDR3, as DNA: TGTGCCAGCAGCATCAAAACAGGGGCGAGCACAGATACGCAGTATTTT.

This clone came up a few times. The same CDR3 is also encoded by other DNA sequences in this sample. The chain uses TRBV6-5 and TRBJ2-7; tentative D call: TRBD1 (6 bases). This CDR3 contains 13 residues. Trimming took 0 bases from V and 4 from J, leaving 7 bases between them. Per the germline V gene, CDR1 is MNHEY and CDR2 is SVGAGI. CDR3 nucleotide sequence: TGTGCCAGCAGTTACTCCACAGGGTACGAGCAGTACTTC. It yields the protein CASSYSTGYEQYF.

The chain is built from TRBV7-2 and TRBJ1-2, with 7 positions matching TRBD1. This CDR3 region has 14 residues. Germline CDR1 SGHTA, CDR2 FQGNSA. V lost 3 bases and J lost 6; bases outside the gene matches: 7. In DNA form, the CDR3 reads TGTGCCAGCAGCTTCTCGACAGGGTCGGATGGCTACACCTTC. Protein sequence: CASSFSTGSDGYTF.

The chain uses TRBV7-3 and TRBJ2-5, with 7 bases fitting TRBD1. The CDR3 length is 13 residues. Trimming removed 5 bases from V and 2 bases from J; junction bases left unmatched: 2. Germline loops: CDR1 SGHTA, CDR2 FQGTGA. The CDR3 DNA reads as TGTGCCAGCAGCATACAGGGGCAAGAGACCCAGTACTTC. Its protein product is CASSIQGQETQYF. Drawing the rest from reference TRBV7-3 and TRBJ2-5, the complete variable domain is GAGVSQTPSNKVTEKGKYVELRCDPISGHTALYWYRQSLGQGPEFLIYFQGTGAADDSGLPNDRFFAVRPEGSVSTLKIQRTERGDSAVYLCASSIQGQETQYFGPGTRLLVL.

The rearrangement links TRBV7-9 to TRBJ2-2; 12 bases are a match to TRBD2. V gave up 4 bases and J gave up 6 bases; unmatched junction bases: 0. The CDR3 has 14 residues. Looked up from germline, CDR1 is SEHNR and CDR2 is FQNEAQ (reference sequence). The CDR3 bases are TGTGCCAGCAGCTGGACTAGCGGGGCCGGGGAGCTGTTTTTT. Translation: CASSWTSGAGELFF.

CDR3 in amino acids: CASSPADRNTGELFF. In DNA form, the CDR3 reads TGTGCCAGCAGCCCGGCCGACAGGAACACCGGGGAGCTGTTTTTT. The gene calls are TRBV7-9 and TRBJ2-2; D may be TRBD1 (5 bases). The CDR3 has 15 residues. Deletions cut 5 bases from V and 1 base from J, with 11 bases between. CDR1 and CDR2 (germline): SEHNR, FQNEAQ (reference sequence).

The CDR3 is CSVGTNNYGYTF. The CDR3 nucleotides read TGCAGCGTGGGGACAAATAACTATGGCTACACCTTC. J is TRBJ1-2 and V is TRBV29-1; D may be TRBD1 (6 bases). The V and J ends lost 6 bases and 1 base respectively, with 9 bases between them. This CDR3 has 12 amino acids. CDR1 is SQVTM, CDR2 ANQGSEA, per germline.

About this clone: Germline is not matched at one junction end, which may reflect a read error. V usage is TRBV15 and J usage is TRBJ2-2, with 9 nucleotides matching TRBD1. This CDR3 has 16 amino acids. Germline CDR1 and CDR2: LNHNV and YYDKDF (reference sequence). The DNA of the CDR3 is TGTGCCACCAGAAGAGGGGGACAGGGTAGTACCGGGGAGCTGTTTTTT. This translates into CATRRGGQGSTGELFF.